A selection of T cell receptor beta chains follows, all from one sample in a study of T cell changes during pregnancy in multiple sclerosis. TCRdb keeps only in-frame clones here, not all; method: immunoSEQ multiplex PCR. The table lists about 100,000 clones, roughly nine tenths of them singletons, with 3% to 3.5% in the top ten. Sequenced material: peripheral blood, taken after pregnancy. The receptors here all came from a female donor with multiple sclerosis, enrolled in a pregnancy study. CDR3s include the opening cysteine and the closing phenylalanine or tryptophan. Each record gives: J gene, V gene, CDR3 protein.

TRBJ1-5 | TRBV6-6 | CASWVGFEVQPQHF
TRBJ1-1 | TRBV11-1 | CASSFEGAVDTEAFF
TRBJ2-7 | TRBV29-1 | CSVLAAPGQTNSYEQYF
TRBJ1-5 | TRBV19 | CASSAGQLSPQPQHF
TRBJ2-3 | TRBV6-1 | CASSGGQGADTQYF
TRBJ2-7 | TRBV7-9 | CASSSTPDRNGEQYF
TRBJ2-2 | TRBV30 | CAWSGDGRAGELFF
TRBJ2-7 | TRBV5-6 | CASSLQVEQYF
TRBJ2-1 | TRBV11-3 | CASSLGGTGGNNEQFF
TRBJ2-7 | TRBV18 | CASSPGGLSYEQYF
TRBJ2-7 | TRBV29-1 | CSVAQGSEQYF
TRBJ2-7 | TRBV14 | CASSQEIAYEQYF
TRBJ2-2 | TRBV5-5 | CASSLSTGVSSGELFF
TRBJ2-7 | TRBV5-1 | CASSNDRYEQYF
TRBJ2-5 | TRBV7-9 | CASSLSRTSGGLQETQYF
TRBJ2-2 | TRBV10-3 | CAISESGGSTGELFF
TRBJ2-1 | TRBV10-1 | CASSEAGSYNEQFF
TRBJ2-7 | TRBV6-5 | CASSYQRGSSYEQYF
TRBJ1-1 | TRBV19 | CASSYSYTEAFF
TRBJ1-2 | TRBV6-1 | CASSDRVGGTYGYTF
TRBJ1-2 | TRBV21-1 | CASSKWAPVANGYTF
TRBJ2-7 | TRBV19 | CASSIEAGDYEQYF
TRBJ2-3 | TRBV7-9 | CASSSSGNTDTQYF
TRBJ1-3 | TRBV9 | CASSVGSENTIYF
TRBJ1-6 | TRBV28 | CASSFRGTLSYNSPLHF
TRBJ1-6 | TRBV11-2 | CASSLGQGSSYNSPLHF
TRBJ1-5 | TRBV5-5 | CASSPLPSGGQPQHF
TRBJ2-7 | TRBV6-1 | CASTDRYEQYF
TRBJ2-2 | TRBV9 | CASSGRGDSSLGELFF
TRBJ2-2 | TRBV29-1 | CSVRSSGELFF
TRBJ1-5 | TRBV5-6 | CASSLTGEPQPQHF
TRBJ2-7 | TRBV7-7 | CASSLAQGDEQYF
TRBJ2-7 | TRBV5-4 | CASSRTEYEQYF
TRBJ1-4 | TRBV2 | CASSIFDRFATNEKLFF
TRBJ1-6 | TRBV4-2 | CASTPQPDINSPLHF
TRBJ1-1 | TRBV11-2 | CASSLAVAGSGGAFF
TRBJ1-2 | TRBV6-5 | CASSLDTYGYTF
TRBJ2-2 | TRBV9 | CASSVAGAGGTGELFF
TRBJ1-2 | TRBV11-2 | CASSSYRGRNYGYTF
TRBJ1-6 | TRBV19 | CASSIRDSHSPLHF
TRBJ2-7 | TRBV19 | CASSRPGSSYEQYF
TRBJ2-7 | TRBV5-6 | CASSSFTSFDEQYF
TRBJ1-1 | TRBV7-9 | CASNTGWNTEAFF
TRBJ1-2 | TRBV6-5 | CASSQENQGNYGYTF
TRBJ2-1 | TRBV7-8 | CASSYPSGQDPNEQFF
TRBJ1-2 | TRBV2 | CASVREWAERANYGYTF
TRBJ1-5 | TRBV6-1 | CATRTGKTSNQPQHF
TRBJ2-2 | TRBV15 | CATSRVGTGELFF